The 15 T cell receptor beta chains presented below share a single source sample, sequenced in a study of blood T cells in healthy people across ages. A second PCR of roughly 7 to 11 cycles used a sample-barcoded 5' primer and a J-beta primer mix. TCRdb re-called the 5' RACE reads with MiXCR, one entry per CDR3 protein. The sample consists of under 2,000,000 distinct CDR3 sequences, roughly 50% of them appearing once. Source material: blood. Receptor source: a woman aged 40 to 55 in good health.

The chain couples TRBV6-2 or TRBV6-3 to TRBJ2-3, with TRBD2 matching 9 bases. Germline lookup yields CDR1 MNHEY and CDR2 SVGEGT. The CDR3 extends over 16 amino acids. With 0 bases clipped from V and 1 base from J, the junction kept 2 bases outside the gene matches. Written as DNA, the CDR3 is TGTGCCAGCAGTTACTCTAGCGGGGGTGGCACAGATACGCAGTATTTT. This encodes CASSYSSGGGTDTQYF.

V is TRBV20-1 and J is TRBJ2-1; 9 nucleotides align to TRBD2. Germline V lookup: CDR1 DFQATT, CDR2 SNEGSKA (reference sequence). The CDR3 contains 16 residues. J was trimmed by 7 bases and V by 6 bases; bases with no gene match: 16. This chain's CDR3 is CSATGHLAGYLNEQFF. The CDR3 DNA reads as TGCAGTGCCACAGGCCATCTAGCGGGGTACTTGAATGAGCAGTTCTTC.

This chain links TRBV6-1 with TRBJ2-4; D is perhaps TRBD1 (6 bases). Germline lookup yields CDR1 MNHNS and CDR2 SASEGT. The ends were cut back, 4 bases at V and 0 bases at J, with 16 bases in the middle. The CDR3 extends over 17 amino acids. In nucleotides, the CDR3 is TGTGCCAGCAGTGCTCTTTGGACAGCCCTAGCCAAAAACATTCAGTACTTC. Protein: CASSALWTALAKNIQYF.

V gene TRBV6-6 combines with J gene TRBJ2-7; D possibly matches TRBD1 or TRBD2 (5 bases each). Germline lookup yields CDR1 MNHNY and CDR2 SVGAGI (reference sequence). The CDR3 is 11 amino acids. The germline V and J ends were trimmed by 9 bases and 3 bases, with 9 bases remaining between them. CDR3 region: CASGTDYEQYF. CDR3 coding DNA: TGTGCCAGTGGGACCGACTACGAGCAGTACTTC.

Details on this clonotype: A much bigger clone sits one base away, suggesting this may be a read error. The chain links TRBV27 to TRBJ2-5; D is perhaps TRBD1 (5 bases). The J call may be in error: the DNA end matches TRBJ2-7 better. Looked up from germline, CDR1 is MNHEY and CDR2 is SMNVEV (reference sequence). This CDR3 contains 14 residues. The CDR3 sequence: CASSVGRQGYEQYF. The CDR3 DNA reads TGTGCCAGCAGTGTAGGCAGGCAGGGTTACGAGCAGTACTTC.

CDR3 DNA: TGCGCCAGCAGCCAAGATGGAGGTGACAATAGCAATCAGCCCCAGCATTTT. Translated: CASSQDGGDNSNQPQHF. The gene calls are TRBV4-3 and TRBJ1-5; D remains unclear. CDR3 length equals 17 residues. V was pared by 0 bases and J by 0 bases, with 12 bases between. Germline V CDR1 and CDR2: LGHNA, YSLEER.

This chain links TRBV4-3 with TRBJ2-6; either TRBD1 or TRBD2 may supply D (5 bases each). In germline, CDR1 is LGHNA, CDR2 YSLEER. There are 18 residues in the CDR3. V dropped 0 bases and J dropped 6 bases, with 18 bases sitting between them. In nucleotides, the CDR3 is TGCGCCAGCAGCCAAGATTCGGCGGGCTCTGGGGCGGCCAACGTCCTGACTTTC. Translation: CASSQDSAGSGAANVLTF.

The CDR3 reads CASKPGGRVDTQYF. In nucleotides, the CDR3 is TGTGCCAGTAAACCGGGGGGGCGGGTAGATACGCAGTATTTT. The V call is TRBV6-5, the J call TRBJ2-3; 8 bases map to TRBD2. The CDR3 covers 14 residues. Trimming at V came to 9 bases and at J to 5 bases, leaving 10 bases not matched to a gene. From germline, CDR1 is MNHEY and CDR2 SVGAGI.

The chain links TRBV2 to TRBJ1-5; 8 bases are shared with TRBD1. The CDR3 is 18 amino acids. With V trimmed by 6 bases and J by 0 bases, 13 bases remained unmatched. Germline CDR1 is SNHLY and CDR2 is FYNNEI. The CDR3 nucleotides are TGTGCCAGCAGCTACTACAGGGGGAGATCCTATAGCAATCAGCCCCAGCATTTT. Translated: CASSYYRGRSYSNQPQHF.

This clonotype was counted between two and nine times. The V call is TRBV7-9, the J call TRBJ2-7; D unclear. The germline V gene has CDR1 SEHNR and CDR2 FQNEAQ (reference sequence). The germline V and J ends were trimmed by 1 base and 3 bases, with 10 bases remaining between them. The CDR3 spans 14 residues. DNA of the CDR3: TGTGCCAGCAGCTTAGAACAAGGGAACTACGAGCAGTACTTC. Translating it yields CASSLEQGNYEQYF.

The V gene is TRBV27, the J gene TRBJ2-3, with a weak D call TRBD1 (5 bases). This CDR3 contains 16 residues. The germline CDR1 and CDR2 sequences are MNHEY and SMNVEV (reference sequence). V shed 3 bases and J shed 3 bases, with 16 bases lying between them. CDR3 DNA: TGTGCCAGCAGTTTCTCAGGGCTGGTTGAGACAGATACGCAGTATTTT. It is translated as CASSFSGLVETDTQYF.

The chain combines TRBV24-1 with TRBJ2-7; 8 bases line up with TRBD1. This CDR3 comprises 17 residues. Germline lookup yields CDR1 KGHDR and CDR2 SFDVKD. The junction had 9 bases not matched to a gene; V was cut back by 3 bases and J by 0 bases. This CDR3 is CATSDAGTGYPSYEQYF. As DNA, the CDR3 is TGTGCCACCAGTGATGCCGGGACAGGCTACCCCTCCTACGAGCAGTACTTC.

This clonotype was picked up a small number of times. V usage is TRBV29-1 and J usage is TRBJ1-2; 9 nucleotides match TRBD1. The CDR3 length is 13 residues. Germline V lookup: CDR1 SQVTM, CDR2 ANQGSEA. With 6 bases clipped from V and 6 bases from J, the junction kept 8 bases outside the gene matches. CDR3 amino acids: CSVLQGARDGYTF. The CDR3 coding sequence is TGCAGCGTCCTACAGGGGGCGCGGGATGGCTACACCTTC.

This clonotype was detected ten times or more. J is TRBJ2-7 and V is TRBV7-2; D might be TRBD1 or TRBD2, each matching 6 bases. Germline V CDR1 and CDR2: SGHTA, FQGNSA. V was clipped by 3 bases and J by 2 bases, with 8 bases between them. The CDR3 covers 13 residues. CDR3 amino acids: CASSFGGPYEQYF. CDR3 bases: TGTGCCAGCAGCTTTGGGGGGCCCTACGAGCAGTACTTC.

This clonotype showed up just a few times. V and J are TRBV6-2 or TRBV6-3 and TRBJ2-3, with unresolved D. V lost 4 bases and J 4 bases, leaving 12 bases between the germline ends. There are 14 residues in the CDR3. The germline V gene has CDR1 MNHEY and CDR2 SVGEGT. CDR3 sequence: CASSSYPSPDTQYF. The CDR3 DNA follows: TGTGCCAGCAGTTCGTATCCCAGCCCAGATACGCAGTATTTT.